This TCR beta chain originates from a study of T-cell memory formation after mild COVID-19. The wider study: In these data, TCR clusters were largely donor specific.

A remark on this clonotype: Antigen unknown.

TCRdb re-called the 5' RACE reads through MiXCR, storing one row per CDR3 protein. Of a few hundred thousand distinct CDR3 sequences listed, 15% to 20% are singletons. The CDR3 contains 12 residues. The V and J ends lost 5 bases and 8 bases respectively, with 12 bases between them. CDR1 and CDR2 (germline): SGHTA, FQGNSA. Study-wide results and limits: Cross-reactive memory appears to have joined, as suggested by some responding clones showing up in pre-infection memory. Most CD4+ clones that shrank were in CM and EM, while CD8+ ones turned up in EMRA. Whereas later expanders leaned CD4+, clones contracting day 15 to 85 showed a balanced CD4/CD8 makeup.

Sequencing was done on a sample of PBMCs or a T cell subset sorted from them (not recorded which). This clonotype originated in a man younger than 35 who had mild COVID-19 (a few samples of this study predate the infection). Cell type and time point are not known. This chain uses TRBV7-2 with TRBJ1-2; TRBD1 is a possible D gene (6 bases). CDR3 DNA sequence: TGTGCCAGCAGCCTCCACGGGGGCGGCTACACCTTC. Amino acids: CASSLHGGGYTF.